These T cell receptor beta chains were read from a single sample in a study of T cell changes during pregnancy in multiple sclerosis. The protocol was immunoSEQ multiplex PCR, while the TCRdb copy is restricted to in-frame clones and leaves out a portion. Of tens of thousands of clones listed, 92% are singletons. Specimen: peripheral blood, collected before pregnancy. Receptors were obtained from a female donor with multiple sclerosis, enrolled in a pregnancy study. Each CDR3 is given with its conserved first and last residue.

V gene: TRBV5-6; CDR3 protein: CASSFLSNYGYTF
V gene: TRBV2; CDR3 protein: CASSPRAGGNYGYTF
V gene: TRBV7-2; CDR3 protein: CASSLDRGGRRVGANVLTF
V gene: TRBV2; CDR3 protein: CASRRLAGGSTDTQYF
V gene: TRBV9; CDR3 protein: CASSVETGTVQDTQYF
V gene: TRBV2; CDR3 protein: CASSPPTYNEQFF
V gene: TRBV5-4; CDR3 protein: CASSFGSGTDTQYF
V gene: TRBV7-9; CDR3 protein: CASSLTSGRGNEQFF
V gene: TRBV4-3; CDR3 protein: CASSQVTGGSYEQYF
V gene: TRBV30; CDR3 protein: CAGTSGIRELFF
V gene: TRBV4-3; CDR3 protein: CASSQAGRDRGHNEQFF
V gene: TRBV7-2; CDR3 protein: CASSLRGWGEEAFF
V gene: TRBV27; CDR3 protein: CASSLGGTSFSDTQYF
V gene: TRBV4-3; CDR3 protein: CASSQDHLAGRVGQFF
V gene: TRBV10-3; CDR3 protein: CAISSGRASYNEQFF
V gene: TRBV5-1; CDR3 protein: CASSLPGASGYTF
V gene: TRBV28; CDR3 protein: CASSFLAGVYEQYF
V gene: TRBV28; CDR3 protein: CASRFPGSSNQPQHF
V gene: TRBV23-1; CDR3 protein: CASSPHPLTSGNDSEQYF
V gene: TRBV6-5; CDR3 protein: CASSLGITGNTIYF
V gene: TRBV5-1; CDR3 protein: CASSFNGQEIYGYTF
V gene: TRBV6-4; CDR3 protein: CASSDSKLANDTDTQYF
V gene: TRBV18; CDR3 protein: CASSPIAQNSYEQYF
V gene: TRBV27; CDR3 protein: CASSLFGRDEAFF
V gene: TRBV19; CDR3 protein: CASSPTDPEADTQYF
V gene: TRBV4-1; CDR3 protein: CASSQDGILNEKLFF
V gene: TRBV28; CDR3 protein: CASSGPYGGLLNTEAFF